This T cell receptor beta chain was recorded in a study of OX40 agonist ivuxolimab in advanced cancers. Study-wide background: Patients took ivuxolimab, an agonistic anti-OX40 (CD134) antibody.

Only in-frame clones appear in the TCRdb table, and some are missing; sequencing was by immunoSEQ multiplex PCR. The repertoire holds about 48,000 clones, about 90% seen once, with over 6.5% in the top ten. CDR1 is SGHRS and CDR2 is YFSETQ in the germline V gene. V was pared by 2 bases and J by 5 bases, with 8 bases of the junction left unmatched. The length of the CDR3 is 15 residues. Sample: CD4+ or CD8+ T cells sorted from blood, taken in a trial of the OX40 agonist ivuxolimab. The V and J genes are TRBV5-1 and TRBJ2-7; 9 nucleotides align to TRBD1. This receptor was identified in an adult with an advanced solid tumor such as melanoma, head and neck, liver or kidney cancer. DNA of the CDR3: TGCGCCAGCAGCTTAGAGGGACAGGGAGTGGACGAGCAGTACTTC. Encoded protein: CASSLEGQGVDEQYF.